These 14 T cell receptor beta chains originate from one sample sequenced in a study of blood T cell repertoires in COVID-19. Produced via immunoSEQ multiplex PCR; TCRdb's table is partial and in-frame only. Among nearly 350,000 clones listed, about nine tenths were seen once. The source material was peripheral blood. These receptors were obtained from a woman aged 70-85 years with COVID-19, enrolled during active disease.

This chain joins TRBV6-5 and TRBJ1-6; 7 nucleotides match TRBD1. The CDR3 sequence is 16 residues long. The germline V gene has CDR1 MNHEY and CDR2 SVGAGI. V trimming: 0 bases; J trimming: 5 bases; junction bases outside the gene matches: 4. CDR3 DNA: TGTGCCAGCAGTTACTCGAGAGGGGGCAATAATTCACCCCTCCACTTT. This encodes CASSYSRGGNNSPLHF.

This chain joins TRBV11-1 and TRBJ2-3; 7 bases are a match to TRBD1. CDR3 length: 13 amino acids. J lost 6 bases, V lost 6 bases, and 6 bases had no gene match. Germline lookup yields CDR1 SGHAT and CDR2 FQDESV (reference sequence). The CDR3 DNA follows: TGTGCCAGCAGGACAGGGCTGGAGGATACGCAGTATTTT. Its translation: CASRTGLEDTQYF.

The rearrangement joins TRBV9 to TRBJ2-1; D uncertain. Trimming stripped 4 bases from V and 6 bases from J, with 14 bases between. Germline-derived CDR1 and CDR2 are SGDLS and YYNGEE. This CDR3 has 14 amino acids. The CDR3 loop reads CASSLETRSNEQFF. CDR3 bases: TGTGCCAGCAGCCTCGAGACTCGCAGCAATGAGCAGTTCTTC.

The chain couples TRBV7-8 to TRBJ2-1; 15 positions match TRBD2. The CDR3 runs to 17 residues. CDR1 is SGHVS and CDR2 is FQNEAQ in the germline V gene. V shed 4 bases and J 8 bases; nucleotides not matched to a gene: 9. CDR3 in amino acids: CASSSPRGLAGGHEQFF. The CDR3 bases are TGTGCCAGCAGCTCCCCCAGAGGACTAGCGGGGGGGCATGAGCAGTTCTTC.

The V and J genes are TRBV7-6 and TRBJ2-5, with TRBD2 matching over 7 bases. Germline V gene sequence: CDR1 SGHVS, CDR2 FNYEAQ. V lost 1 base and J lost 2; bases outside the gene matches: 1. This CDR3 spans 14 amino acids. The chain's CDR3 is CASSLGGGQETQYF. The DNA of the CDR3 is TGTGCCAGCAGCTTAGGGGGGGGGCAAGAGACCCAGTACTTC.

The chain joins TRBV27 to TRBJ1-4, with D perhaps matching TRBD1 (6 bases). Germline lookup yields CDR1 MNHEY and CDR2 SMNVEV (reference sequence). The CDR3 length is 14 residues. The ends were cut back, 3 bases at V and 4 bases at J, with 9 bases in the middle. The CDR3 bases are TGTGCCAGCAGTTTGCGGGGGCTTAATGAAAAACTGTTTTTT. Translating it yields CASSLRGLNEKLFF.

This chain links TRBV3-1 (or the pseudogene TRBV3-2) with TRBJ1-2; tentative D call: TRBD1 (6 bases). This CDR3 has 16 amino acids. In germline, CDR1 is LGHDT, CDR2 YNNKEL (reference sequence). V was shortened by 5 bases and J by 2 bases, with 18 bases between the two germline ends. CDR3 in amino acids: CASSKGGRGGNYGYTF. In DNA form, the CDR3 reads TGTGCCAGCAGCAAAGGGGGGAGGGGTGGAAACTATGGCTACACCTTC.

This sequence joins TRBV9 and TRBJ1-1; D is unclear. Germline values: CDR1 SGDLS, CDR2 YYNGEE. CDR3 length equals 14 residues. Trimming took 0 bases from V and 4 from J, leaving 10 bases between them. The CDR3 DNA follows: TGTGCCAGCAGCGTAGCTGAGACACCCACTGAAGCTTTCTTT. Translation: CASSVAETPTEAFF.

The CDR3 DNA is TGTGCCAGCAGTGGGACAGGCGAACGAGGGGAGCTGTTTTTT. Translation: CASSGTGERGELFF. The rearrangement links TRBV9 to TRBJ2-2, with 8 bases lining up with TRBD1. Germline CDR1 reads SGDLS; CDR2 reads YYNGEE. The CDR3 loop spans 14 amino acids. J gave up 8 bases and V 5 bases, and 8 bases lay outside the gene matches.

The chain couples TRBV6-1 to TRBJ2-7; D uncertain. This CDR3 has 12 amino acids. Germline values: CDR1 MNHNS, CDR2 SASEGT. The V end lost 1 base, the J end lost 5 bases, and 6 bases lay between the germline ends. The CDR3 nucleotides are TGTGCCAGCAGTGAAGGGTCGGACGAGCAGTACTTC. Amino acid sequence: CASSEGSDEQYF.

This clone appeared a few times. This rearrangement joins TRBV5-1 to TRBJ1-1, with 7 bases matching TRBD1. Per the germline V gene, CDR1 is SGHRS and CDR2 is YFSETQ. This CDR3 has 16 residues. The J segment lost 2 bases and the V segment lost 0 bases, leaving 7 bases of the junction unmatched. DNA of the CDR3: TGCGCCAGCAGCTTGGCCCCAGGGGGAACAAACACTGAAGCTTTCTTT. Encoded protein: CASSLAPGGTNTEAFF. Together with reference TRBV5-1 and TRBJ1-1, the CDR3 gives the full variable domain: KAGVTQTPRYLIKTRGQQVTLSCSPISGHRSVSWYQQTPGQGLQFLFEYFSETQRNKGNFPGRFSGRQFSNSRSEMNVSTLELGDSALYLCASSLAPGGTNTEAFFGQGTRLTVV.

The CDR3 here is CASSTGYSNQPQHF. The CDR3 coding sequence is TGTGCCAGCAGTACAGGGTATAGCAATCAGCCCCAGCATTTT. V and J are TRBV6-2 or TRBV6-3 and TRBJ1-5; possibly TRBD1 for D (6 bases). The germline V gene encodes CDR1 MNHEY and CDR2 SVGEGT. The CDR3 extends over 14 amino acids. Trimming left V 5 bases short and J 0 bases short, with 8 bases between.

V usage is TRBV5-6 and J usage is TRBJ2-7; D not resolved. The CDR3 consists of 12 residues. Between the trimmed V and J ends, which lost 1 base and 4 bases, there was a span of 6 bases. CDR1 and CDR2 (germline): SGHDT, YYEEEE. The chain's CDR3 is CASSLYGYEQYF. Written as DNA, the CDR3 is TGTGCCAGCAGCTTGTACGGGTACGAGCAGTACTTC.

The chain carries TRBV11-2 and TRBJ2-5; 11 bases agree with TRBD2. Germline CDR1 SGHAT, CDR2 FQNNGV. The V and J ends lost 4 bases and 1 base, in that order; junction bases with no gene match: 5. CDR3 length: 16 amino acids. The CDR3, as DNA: TGTGCCAGCAGCTCAAATAGCGGGGGGGTCCAAGAGACCCAGTACTTC. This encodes CASSSNSGGVQETQYF.